Below are 25 T cell receptor beta chains sequenced from a single sample in a study of T cell repertoires in cytomegalovirus infection. Each CDR3 protein gets one entry after TCRdb re-called the reads with MiXCR. In the table there are roughly 320,000 distinct CDR3 sequences, around 10% of which are singletons. Source material: PBMCs. Source of these receptors: a human donor in good health (CMV status not recorded). Some clones in this sample may be carry-over from other donors' samples.

This clonotype has ten or more counts. The genes are TRBV20-1 and TRBJ2-3; 7 bases match TRBD1. The junction had 4 bases not matched to a gene; V was cut back by 6 bases and J by 7 bases. This CDR3 region has 11 residues. Germline V CDR1 and CDR2: DFQATT, SNEGSKA (reference sequence). The CDR3 sequence: CSAHRGNTQYF. CDR3 DNA sequence: TGCAGTGCGCACAGGGGAAATACGCAGTATTTT.

Many counts were recorded for this clonotype. This chain links TRBV29-1 with TRBJ2-3; D is undetermined. V dropped 5 bases and J dropped 2 bases, with 8 bases sitting between them. CDR1 is SQVTM, CDR2 ANQGSEA, per germline. CDR3 length: 12 residues. The CDR3 spells CSVLETTDTQYF. CDR3 coding DNA: TGCAGCGTTCTGGAAACCACAGATACGCAGTATTTT.

There are many counts of this clonotype. The V call is TRBV18, the J call TRBJ2-3; 11 nucleotides align to TRBD2. The germline V gene encodes CDR1 KGHSH and CDR2 LQKENI. This CDR3 spans 15 amino acids. V was clipped by 3 bases and J by 4 bases; unmatched bases: 3. Written as DNA, the CDR3 is TGTGCCAGCTCACCTAGCGGGGGGGGCCCAGATACGCAGTATTTT. Its translation is CASSPSGGGPDTQYF. The full variable domain, completed using reference TRBV18 and TRBJ2-3, is NAGVMQNPRHLVRRRGQEARLRCSPMKGHSHVYWYRQLPEEGLKFMVYLQKENIIDESGMPKERFSAEFPKEGPSILRIQQVVRGDSAAYFCASSPSGGGPDTQYFGPGTRLTVL.

This clonotype has only one observation. The chain recombines TRBV29-1 with TRBJ2-7; D remains unclear. The CDR3 runs to 12 residues. The germline V gene has CDR1 SQVTM and CDR2 ANQGSEA. Deletions cut 0 bases from V and 4 bases from J, with 7 bases between. CDR3 DNA: TGCAGCGTTGAAGATTCCGAGTACGAGCAGTACGTC. It translates to CSVEDSEYEQYV.

Worth noting for this clonotype: One base away lies a much larger clone, so this may be a sequencing read error. The rearrangement links TRBV29-1 to TRBJ1-2, with TRBD1 identical over 7 bases. CDR1 and CDR2 from the germline V gene are SQVTM and ANQGSEA. This CDR3 region has 13 residues. This CDR3 is CSVPGGQKGGCTF. The CDR3 DNA reads as TGCAGCGTTCCAGGGGGGCAAAAGGGTGGCTGCACCTTC.

Ten or more counts support this clonotype. The chain links TRBV20-1 to TRBJ2-3; 9 nucleotides agree with TRBD2. V lost 0 bases to trimming and J lost 3 bases; unmatched junction nucleotides: 1. This CDR3 spans 14 amino acids. The germline gives CDR1 DFQATT, CDR2 SNEGSKA (reference sequence). The chain's CDR3 is CSARDAGGTDTQYF. The CDR3 DNA sequence: TGCAGTGCTAGAGATGCGGGGGGGACAGATACGCAGTATTTT.

V is TRBV11-3 and J is TRBJ2-3, with D perhaps being TRBD1 or TRBD2 (6 bases each). Germline V lookup: CDR1 SGHNT, CDR2 YENEEA. CDR3 size: 16 residues. Trimming stripped 6 bases from V and 5 bases from J, with 21 bases between. CDR3 amino acids: CASSLGGPRSGDTQYF. For the CDR3, the DNA is TGTGCCAGCAGTCTAGGGGGGCCCCGAAGTGGAGATACGCAGTATTTT.

Many counts were recorded for this clonotype. The chain combines TRBV7-9 with TRBJ2-3; TRBD2 agrees at 8 bases. CDR1 is SEHNR and CDR2 is FQNEAQ in the germline V gene (reference sequence). This CDR3 is 16 amino acids long. With V trimmed by 6 bases and J by 2 bases, 10 bases remained unmatched. The CDR3 region has the DNA TGTGCCAGCAGAGGGGGAAAGCGGGGGACCACAGATACGCAGTATTTT. Its translation: CASRGGKRGTTDTQYF. The full variable domain, in which reference TRBV7-9 and TRBJ2-3 provide the parts outside the CDR3, is DTGVSQNPRHKITKRGQNVTFRCDPISEHNRLYWYRQTLGQGPEFLTYFQNEAQLEKSRLLSDRFSAERPKGSFSTLEIQRTEQGDSAMYLCASRGGKRGTTDTQYFGPGTRLTVL.

This clonotype was picked up many times. The chain joins TRBV10-3 to TRBJ1-2; perhaps TRBD1 as D (5 bases). V lost 3 bases to trimming and J lost 2 bases, with 13 bases between them. The CDR3 consists of 15 residues. Per the germline V gene, CDR1 is ENHRY and CDR2 is SYGVKD. CDR3 residues: CAISDSQAGNYGYTF. In nucleotides, the CDR3 is TGTGCCATCAGTGATTCCCAGGCAGGGAACTATGGCTACACCTTC.

This clonotype showed up many times. The J gene is TRBJ1-2, the V gene TRBV29-1; 7 bases are a match to TRBD1. Looked up from germline, CDR1 is SQVTM and CDR2 is ANQGSEA. J gave up 4 bases and V 2 bases, and 10 bases lay outside the gene matches. This CDR3 contains 15 residues. The CDR3 region is CSVEKGRQGGYGYTF. The CDR3 DNA is TGCAGCGTTGAAAAGGGGCGGCAGGGGGGCTATGGCTACACCTTC.

This clonotype was found many times. J is TRBJ2-7 and V is TRBV28; 11 positions match TRBD1. The CDR3 is 13 residues long. The germline gives CDR1 MDHEN, CDR2 SYDVKM. The V segment lost 11 bases and the J segment 4 bases; nucleotides outside the gene matches: 7. CDR3 amino acids: CAGPDRGLYEQYV. CDR3 coding DNA: TGTGCCGGACCGGACAGGGGGCTTTACGAGCAGTACGTC.

The V call is TRBV29-1, the J call TRBJ2-1; a weak D match, TRBD1 (5 bases). This CDR3 has 12 amino acids. Trimming took 7 bases from V and 8 from J, leaving 15 bases between them. Germline V CDR1 and CDR2: SQVTM, ANQGSEA. The CDR3 reads CSGLPDSYEQFF. The CDR3 DNA is TGCAGCGGATTACCCGACAGCTATGAGCAGTTCTTC.

This clonotype was recorded at least ten times. The chain recombines TRBV28 with TRBJ2-2; D may be TRBD1 (5 bases). The germline gives CDR1 MDHEN, CDR2 SYDVKM. V dropped 7 bases and J dropped 1 base, with 13 bases sitting between them. The CDR3 consists of 15 residues. CDR3 in amino acids: CASTGRQGNTGELFF. The CDR3 DNA is TGTGCCAGCACTGGTCGCCAGGGGAACACCGGGGAGCTGTTTTTT.

In its sample, this clonotype was seen a few times. This chain connects TRBV6-6 to TRBJ1-4; 9 bases line up with TRBD1. Germline V gene lookup returns CDR1 MNHNY and CDR2 SVGAGI (reference sequence). J lost 4 bases, V lost 0 bases, and 3 bases had no gene match. This CDR3 region has 16 residues. CDR3 coding DNA: TGTGCCAGCAGTTACTCCGGGGACAGGGATAATGAAAAACTGTTTTTT. This codes for CASSYSGDRDNEKLFF.

This clonotype was recorded at least ten times. At one of its ends the junction is not consistent with the germline gene, which may arise from a read error. J is TRBJ2-7 and V is TRBV2, with D perhaps TRBD1 (6 bases). The germline V gene has CDR1 SNHLY and CDR2 FYNNEI. The CDR3 loop spans 10 amino acids. CDR3 sequence: CASRARTVCF. CDR3 bases: TGTGCCAGCAGGGCGAGGACAGTGTGCTTT. The complete variable domain, with remaining parts taken from reference TRBV2 and TRBJ2-7, reads EPEVTQTPSHQVTQMGQEVILRCVPISNHLYFYWYRQILGQKVEFLVSFYNNEISEKSEIFDDQFSVERPDGSNFTLKIRSTKLEDSAMYFCASRARTVCFGPGTRLTVT.

J is TRBJ2-2 and V is TRBV15; 10 bases are a match to TRBD1. Per germline, CDR1 LNHNV and CDR2 YYDKDF (reference sequence). V was pared by 5 bases and J by 7 bases, with 4 bases of the junction left unmatched. CDR3 length equals 14 residues. The CDR3 spells CATSWGQGIGELFF. In DNA form, the CDR3 reads TGTGCCACCAGCTGGGGACAGGGGATCGGGGAGCTGTTTTTT.

This clonotype was seen a handful of times. The chain is built from TRBV20-1 and TRBJ2-7, with 16 nucleotides matching TRBD2. Germline CDR1 is DFQATT and CDR2 is SNEGSKA (reference sequence). V lost 7 bases and J lost 6; bases outside the gene matches: 9. The CDR3 loop spans 15 amino acids. The CDR3 DNA reads TGCAGTGGTCGGTCAGGGACTAGCGGGGGGGGCGAGCAGTACGTC. It translates to CSGRSGTSGGGEQYV.

This chain joins TRBV18 and TRBJ2-1; 13 bases align to TRBD2. Looked up from germline, CDR1 is KGHSH and CDR2 is LQKENI. V gave up 4 bases and J gave up 9 bases; unmatched junction bases: 6. The CDR3 extends over 15 amino acids. CDR3 in DNA: TGTGCCAGCTCACGGACTAGCGGGGGTCAACCTGAGCAGTTCTTC. Translated, it gives CASSRTSGGQPEQFF. The entire variable domain, with the rest obtained from reference TRBV18 and TRBJ2-1, is as follows: NAGVMQNPRHLVRRRGQEARLRCSPMKGHSHVYWYRQLPEEGLKFMVYLQKENIIDESGMPKERFSAEFPKEGPSILRIQQVVRGDSAAYFCASSRTSGGQPEQFFGPGTRLTVL.

This clonotype appeared many times. For the CDR3, the DNA is TGCAGTGCTAGATCATACGGCTACACCTTC. Translating it yields CSARSYGYTF. This chain connects TRBV20-1 to TRBJ1-2; D unresolved. Trimming left V 2 bases short and J 8 bases short, with 6 bases between. Looked up from germline, CDR1 is DFQATT and CDR2 is SNEGSKA (reference sequence). This CDR3 contains 10 residues.

This clonotype was seen many times. The J gene is TRBJ2-1, the V gene TRBV5-5, with 11 bases lining up with TRBD2. CDR1 and CDR2 (germline): SGHKS, YYEKEE (reference sequence). This CDR3 is 18 amino acids long. The V gene end was trimmed by 0 bases and the J gene end by 4 bases; junction bases not matched to a gene: 9. DNA for the CDR3: TGTGCCAGCAGCTTGGGGCTAGCGGGGGGTACCACATACAATGAGCAGTTCTTC. This encodes CASSLGLAGGTTYNEQFF.

This clonotype was picked up many times. This sequence joins TRBV14 and TRBJ2-5; weak D call: TRBD1 (7 bases). The CDR3 covers 16 residues. V gave up 1 base and J gave up 2 bases, with 14 bases separating them. Germline V gene sequence: CDR1 SGHDN, CDR2 FVKESK. The CDR3 coding sequence is TGTGCCAGCAGCCAAGGCACTAGCAGGGGGCAAGAGACCCAGTACTTC. This translates into CASSQGTSRGQETQYF. The complete variable domain, with remaining parts taken from reference TRBV14 and TRBJ2-5, reads EAGVTQFPSHSVIEKGQTVTLRCDPISGHDNLYWYRRVMGKEIKFLLHFVKESKQDESGMPNNRFLAERTGGTYSTLKVQPAELEDSGVYFCASSQGTSRGQETQYFGPGTRLLVL.

The chain links TRBV6-6 to TRBJ1-1; TRBD1 aligns across 7 bases. CDR3 size: 14 residues. V was pared by 0 bases and J by 4 bases, with 2 bases of the junction left unmatched. CDR1 MNHNY and CDR2 SVGAGI come from the germline V gene (reference sequence). The CDR3 region is CASSYSTGATEAFF. CDR3 in DNA: TGTGCCAGCAGTTACTCCACAGGGGCCACTGAAGCTTTCTTT.

There are many counts of this clonotype. V is TRBV7-6 and J is TRBJ2-1, with D hard to call. Trimming cost V 1 base and J 0 bases, with 10 bases left between them. This CDR3 comprises 16 residues. Germline V lookup: CDR1 SGHVS, CDR2 FNYEAQ. CDR3 residues: CASSLGPRSSYNEQFF. The CDR3, as DNA: TGTGCCAGCAGCTTAGGCCCCCGTAGCTCCTACAATGAGCAGTTCTTC.

This clonotype was detected ten times or more. CDR3 in amino acids: CASKPGQGHYGYTF. CDR3 nucleotides: TGTGCCAGCAAACCGGGACAGGGGCACTATGGCTACACCTTC. This chain uses TRBV5-4 with TRBJ1-2; TRBD1 aligns across 10 bases. The J segment lost 3 bases and the V segment lost 6 bases, leaving 5 bases of the junction unmatched. Germline CDR1 SGHNT, CDR2 YYREEE (reference sequence). The CDR3 contains 14 residues.

This clonotype was found many times. V usage is TRBV24-1 and J usage is TRBJ2-1; the match to TRBD2 covers 8 bases. CDR3 length: 16 amino acids. Unmatched junction bases numbered 8, after V lost 4 bases and J lost 4 bases. The germline CDR1 and CDR2 sequences are KGHDR and SFDVKD. The CDR3 DNA reads TGTGCCACCAGTGAGATCGGCGGGGGGCTATACAATGAGCAGTTCTTC. Its translation: CATSEIGGGLYNEQFF.